The 13 T cell receptor beta chains below all came from one sample that was sequenced in a study of blood T cell repertoires in COVID-19. Profiled with immunoSEQ multiplex PCR; TCRdb holds only in-frame clones, not every one. The sample holds under 250,000 clones, less than 90% seen once. Sample: peripheral blood. All receptors come from a man between 60 and 75 years old with acute or convalescent COVID-19.

This clone appeared a single time. The chain is built from TRBV11-1 and TRBJ2-7; D perhaps matches TRBD1 (6 bases). With 5 bases removed from V and 5 bases from J, the gap between germline ends came to 10 bases. Germline loops: CDR1 SGHAT, CDR2 FQDESV (reference sequence). CDR3 length: 12 residues. CDR3 protein: CASSPQGNEQYF. The CDR3 bases are TGTGCCAGCAGCCCACAGGGCAACGAGCAGTACTTC. Full variable domain (remainder filled in from reference TRBV11-1 and TRBJ2-7): EAEVAQSPRYKITEKSQAVAFWCDPISGHATLYWYRQILGQGPELLVQFQDESVVDDSQLPKDRFSAERLKGVDSTLKIQPAELGDSAMYLCASSPQGNEQYFGPGTRLTVT.

J is TRBJ1-5 and V is TRBV19; no clear D. Germline CDR1 is LNHDA and CDR2 is SQIVND (reference sequence). The CDR3 contains 14 residues. Trimming removed 3 bases from V and 9 bases from J, with 15 bases in between. CDR3 in DNA: TGTGCCAGTAGTATTAGGCACCATGCGGGGCCCCAGCATTTT. It codes for CASSIRHHAGPQHF.

The chain carries TRBV19 and TRBJ1-4; 7 nucleotides align to TRBD1. The junction had 6 bases not matched to a gene; V was cut back by 3 bases and J by 2 bases. The germline V gene encodes CDR1 LNHDA and CDR2 SQIVND (reference sequence). The CDR3 is 16 amino acids. The CDR3 protein is CASSIGTVPTNEKLFF. The CDR3 DNA is TGTGCCAGTAGTATCGGGACAGTCCCCACTAATGAAAAACTGTTTTTT.

The rearrangement joins TRBV2 to TRBJ1-2, with 9 bases fitting TRBD1. After removal of 4 bases from V and 8 bases from J, the junction contained 11 bases not matched to a gene. Germline V gene lookup returns CDR1 SNHLY and CDR2 FYNNEI. This CDR3 region has 15 residues. CDR3 residues: CASSAGGTGRGGYTF. The CDR3 DNA reads TGTGCCAGCAGTGCTGGAGGGACAGGGCGAGGCGGCTACACCTTC.

The chain uses TRBV28 and TRBJ1-2, with D maybe TRBD1 (5 bases). CDR1 MDHEN and CDR2 SYDVKM come from the germline V gene. Trimming took 7 bases from V and 0 from J, leaving 18 bases between them. The CDR3 has 16 residues. This chain's CDR3 is CASTVGPGGSNYGYTF. As DNA, the CDR3 is TGTGCCAGCACGGTCGGGCCCGGGGGATCTAACTATGGCTACACCTTC.

V gene TRBV27 combines with J gene TRBJ2-4; 8 nucleotides agree with TRBD1. The germline V gene has CDR1 MNHEY and CDR2 SMNVEV (reference sequence). Trimming at V came to 4 bases and at J to 5 bases, leaving 10 bases not matched to a gene. The CDR3 consists of 16 residues. The DNA of the CDR3 is TGTGCCAGCAGTTCCATCGGACAGGGTGAGGAAAACATTCAGTACTTC. This gives the protein CASSSIGQGEENIQYF.

The rearrangement links TRBV30 to TRBJ2-7; 7 bases match TRBD2. The V segment lost 4 bases and the J segment 3 bases; nucleotides outside the gene matches: 12. Germline CDR1 and CDR2: GTSNPN and SVGIG (reference sequence). The CDR3 loop spans 15 amino acids. The CDR3 protein is CAWKRPGSGGYEQYF. Written as DNA, the CDR3 is TGTGCCTGGAAACGGCCCGGGTCGGGGGGCTACGAGCAGTACTTC.

V and J are TRBV29-1 and TRBJ1-2; tentatively, D is TRBD1 (6 bases). CDR3 length: 14 residues. Trimming cost V 0 bases and J 3 bases, with 11 bases left between them. Per the germline V gene, CDR1 is SQVTM and CDR2 is ANQGSEA. CDR3 DNA sequence: TGCAGCGTTGAAGAAGGGGGAGCGGACTATGGCTACACCTTC. Amino acid sequence: CSVEEGGADYGYTF.

In this sample, this clone turned up once. DNA of the CDR3: TGTGCCAGCAGCCCAAGGGGGGGATCCGGGGAGCTGTTTTTT. This encodes CASSPRGGSGELFF. The chain combines TRBV7-2 with TRBJ2-2; weak D call: TRBD2 (7 bases). CDR1 is SGHTA, CDR2 FQGNSA, per germline. The CDR3 has 14 residues. V was clipped by 5 bases and J by 6 bases, with 13 bases between them.

This sequence joins TRBV28 and TRBJ2-3; tentatively, D is TRBD2 (6 bases). Germline V gene lookup returns CDR1 MDHEN and CDR2 SYDVKM. Trimming took off 3 bases at V and 5 bases at J, with 9 bases between the two ends. This CDR3 has 13 amino acids. The CDR3 sequence: CASSFLAEDTQYF. The DNA for the CDR3 is TGTGCCAGCAGTTTTTTAGCGGAAGATACGCAGTATTTT.

V usage is TRBV19 and J usage is TRBJ1-4; 9 bases map to TRBD1. The germline gives CDR1 LNHDA, CDR2 SQIVND (reference sequence). The CDR3 is made up of 16 amino acids. J gave up 3 bases and V 2 bases, and 4 bases lay outside the gene matches. The CDR3 DNA reads TGTGCCAGTAGTATAACGACAGGGGGGCCTAATGAAAAACTGTTTTTT. Translating gives CASSITTGGPNEKLFF.

The chain recombines TRBV2 with TRBJ2-7; 10 nucleotides align to TRBD2. The CDR3 has 15 amino acids. CDR1 and CDR2 from the germline V gene are SNHLY and FYNNEI. V lost 8 bases and J lost 1; bases outside the gene matches: 8. CDR3 residues: CASSSLAGVSYEQYF. The CDR3 DNA reads TGTGCCAGCTCGAGTCTAGCGGGAGTTTCCTACGAGCAGTACTTC.

In its sample, this clone was seen once. J is TRBJ2-7 and V is TRBV5-1; the match to TRBD1 covers 9 bases. The CDR3 is 15 amino acids. Germline CDR1 is SGHRS and CDR2 is YFSETQ. Unmatched junction bases numbered 4, after V lost 3 bases and J lost 0 bases. The CDR3 sequence is CASSSGTGFSYEQYF. CDR3 coding DNA: TGCGCCAGCAGCTCAGGGACAGGGTTCTCCTACGAGCAGTACTTC.